Listed here is a single T cell receptor (beta chain). This sample is drawn from a study of blood T cell repertoires in COVID-19. Study at large: From the United States, Italy and Spain came samples of acute and convalescent COVID-19. T cells, B-cell-depleted T cells, or PBMCs supplied cDNA or gDNA.

Original handling: Scientists estimated how many nucleated cells there were by amplifying reference gene primers. Repertoires were generated with immunoSEQ multiplex PCR, while TCRdb's copy carries only in-frame clones and drops some. The V and J calls and clone size come from that table; D and trimming were worked out from the DNA. Here the sample spans 60,000 to 75,000 clones, 75% to 90% being singletons. With 3 bases removed from V and 2 bases from J, the gap between germline ends came to 10 bases. The CDR3 runs 13 residues. CDR1 and CDR2 (germline): GTSNPN, SVGIG (reference sequence). The sequenced sample was peripheral blood. The receptor was isolated from a woman older than 75 with active or convalescent COVID-19. The chain is built from TRBV30 and TRBJ1-1; D gene unclear. For the CDR3, the DNA is TGTGCCTGGAGCTCGGTCCCAAACACTGAAGCTTTCTTT. Protein sequence: CAWSSVPNTEAFF.